These T cell receptor beta chains were read from a single sample in a study of T-cell reconstitution after alpha-beta-depleted transplantation in children. From the PCR reads, TCRdb called clonotypes with MiXCR, one entry per CDR3 protein. The profile shows more than 550,000 distinct CDR3 sequences, about 10% of them singletons. The sample was PBMCs from the stem cell graft donor, taken from the stem cell graft. The receptors shown here come from a human donor who donated a stem cell graft to a child with acute myeloid leukemia. Both conserved end residues are part of each CDR3. A D gene is named only where the DNA matches it firmly. Clone size is not always given. Where it is, it says once, few, many or a class for expanded clones.

TRBJ2-1,TRBD1,TRBV20-1,once,TGCAGTGCTAGAGGAGGGGGCAGTGGCAATCAGCAGTTCTTC,CSARGGGSGNQQFF
TRBJ2-7,-,TRBV18,many,TGTGCCAGCTCACCACTAAGAGAGGACGAGCAGTACTTC,CASSPLREDEQYF
TRBJ2-3,TRBD2,TRBV29-1,-,TGCAGCGTTGGAAGGTTAGCGGGAGAGGGTGTCACAGATACGCAGTATTTT,CSVGRLAGEGVTDTQYF
TRBJ1-1,-,TRBV29-1,-,TGCAGCGTTGGAAGGGGAGGCACTGAAGCTTTCTTT,CSVGRGGTEAFF
TRBJ2-7,-,TRBV4-3,few,TGCGCCAGCAGCCAAGGGGGTGGCCGGGTTACCTACGAGCAGTACTTC,CASSQGGGRVTYEQYF
TRBJ2-5,-,TRBV9,-,TGTGCCAGCAGCCATTCTTGGGCGCGGGCTGGGGAGACCCAGTACTTC,CASSHSWARAGETQYF
TRBJ2-5,-,TRBV20-1,-,TGCAGTGCTAGATACCAAGAGACCCAGTACTTC,CSARYQETQYF
TRBJ2-1,TRBD2,TRBV7-2,-,TGTGCCAGCAGCTTAGTGGCTAGCGGGAGGACCAACAATGAGCAGTTCTTC,CASSLVASGRTNNEQFF
TRBJ2-6,TRBD2,TRBV28,many,TGTGCCAGCAGTTTAGCGGGAGGGCCGTTCTCTGGGGCCAACGTCCTGACTTTC,CASSLAGGPFSGANVLTF
TRBJ2-7,TRBD2,TRBV4-3,many,TGCGCCAGCAGCCAAGGACTAGCGGGAGGGTACGAGCAGTACTTC,CASSQGLAGGYEQYF
TRBJ1-2,-,TRBV23-1,-,TGCGCCAGCAGTCAAGTCACAGGGAGGGAATATGGCTACACCTTC,CASSQVTGREYGYTF
TRBJ2-3,-,TRBV7-2,-,TGTGCCAGCAGCTTAGGGATGGGAGTAGGGTCAGATACGCAGTATTTT,CASSLGMGVGSDTQYF
TRBJ1-1,TRBD1,TRBV20-1,few,TGCAGTGCTAGGACCTCGGGACAGTTGAACACTGAAGCTTTCTTT,CSARTSGQLNTEAFF
TRBJ1-2,TRBD1,TRBV7-6,medium-sized,TGTGCCAGCAGCTTAGGGACAGGGGGCGATAGCGGCTACACCTTC,CASSLGTGGDSGYTF
TRBJ2-3,-,TRBV2,-,TGTGCCAGCAGGGTAGACAGAACAACCACAGATACGCAGTATTTT,CASRVDRTTTDTQYF
TRBJ2-3,TRBD2,TRBV4-3,-,TGCGCCAGCAGCCAACCCCATAGCGGGAGAGTGGATACGCAGTATTTT,CASSQPHSGRVDTQYF
TRBJ1-1,-,TRBV6-5,many,TGTGCCAGCAGCCCATTATCAGGGGCTACTGAAGCTTTCTTT,CASSPLSGATEAFF
TRBJ2-7,-,TRBV7-9,few,TGTGCCAGCAGCCCCGAAAGGGGGGCGGGCTACGAGCAGTACTTC,CASSPERGAGYEQYF
TRBJ1-1,-,TRBV6-1,-,TGTGCCAGCAGTCGCCGGGACGGGAACACTGAAGCTTTCTTT,CASSRRDGNTEAFF
TRBJ1-2,-,TRBV29-1,-,TGCAGCGTTGCGGCCCCGGGGAAGGAGGGCTATGGCTACACCTTC,CSVAAPGKEGYGYTF
TRBJ1-1,-,TRBV29-1,many,TGCAGCGTTGAAGATCTTCCAGGGTCCAACACTGAAGCTTTCTTT,CSVEDLPGSNTEAFF
TRBJ2-1,-,TRBV7-3,many,TGTGCCAGCAGCCCGTCCGGAGTTACCAATGAGCAGTTCTTC,CASSPSGVTNEQFF
TRBJ2-3,TRBD2,TRBV7-2,-,TGTGCCAGCAGCCGTCCAGGCGGGAGAAGAACAGATACGCAGTATTTT,CASSRPGGRRTDTQYF
TRBJ2-3,TRBD2,TRBV7-3,few,TGTGCCAGCAGCTTAGGCCCCGGACTAGCTCTGGCAGATACGCAGTATTTT,CASSLGPGLALADTQYF
TRBJ2-1,TRBD2,TRBV7-2,-,TGTGCCAGCATCCCCGCCAGGGCTAGCGGGAGATATGAGCAGTTCTTC,CASIPARASGRYEQFF
TRBJ2-5,-,TRBV20-1,-,TGCAGTGCCGAGGCCCAAGAGACCCAGTACTTC,CSAEAQETQYF
TRBJ2-3,TRBD2,TRBV7-3,few,TGTGCCAGCAGCCGACTAGCAGGGCCAATGGATACGCAGTATTTT,CASSRLAGPMDTQYF
TRBJ1-5,TRBD1,TRBV12-3/TRBV12-4,-,TGTGCCAGCAGCCCGACAGGGTTGAGCAATCAGCCCCAGCATTTT,CASSPTGLSNQPQHF
TRBJ2-2,TRBD2,TRBV5-6,many,TGTGCCAGCAGATCGGGACTAGCGATTCTCACCGGGGAGCTGTTTTTT,CASRSGLAILTGELFF
TRBJ1-1,-,TRBV27,many,TGTGCCAGCAGCCATGGGACAACCACTGAAGCTTTCTTT,CASSHGTTTEAFF
TRBJ2-1,TRBD2,TRBV7-2,-,TGTGCCAGCAGGAGACTAGCGTACAATGAGCAGTTCTTC,CASRRLAYNEQFF
TRBJ1-1,TRBD1,TRBV12-3/TRBV12-4,many,TGTGCCAGCAGTTTACTGGGACAGAAGAACACTGAAGCTTTCTTT,CASSLLGQKNTEAFF
TRBJ2-7,-,TRBV10-3,many,TGTGCCATCAGTGGAGGTATTGAGCAGTACTTC,CAISGGIEQYF
TRBJ2-3,TRBD2,TRBV7-9,-,TGTGCCAGCAGCCGAGATACGGGAGGGCCCTCAGATACGCAGTATTTT,CASSRDTGGPSDTQYF
TRBJ1-2,TRBD1,TRBV7-9,-,TGTGCCAGCAAGACAGGGGGCTTAGGGTTGAACTATGGCTACACCTTC,CASKTGGLGLNYGYTF
TRBJ2-1,-,TRBV5-1,-,TGCGCCAGCAGCTTGGTTCCCTCCTACAATGAGCAGTTCTTC,CASSLVPSYNEQFF
TRBJ2-1,TRBD2,TRBV20-1,many,TGCAGTGCCCCTAGCGGTTTCGGGGATGAGCAGTTCTTC,CSAPSGFGDEQFF
TRBJ1-2,TRBD1,TRBV10-3,few,TGTGCCATCAATCCGACAGGGCTAAATGGCTACACCTTC,CAINPTGLNGYTF
TRBJ2-2,-,TRBV4-3,many,TGCGCCAGCAGCCAAGATCAAAGACAGACCGGGGAGCTGTTTTTT,CASSQDQRQTGELFF
TRBJ2-7,TRBD1,TRBV24-1,-,TGTGCCACCAGTGACCCATCAGGGGGCAAAACCTACGAGCAGTACTTC,CATSDPSGGKTYEQYF
TRBJ2-1,TRBD2,TRBV5-6,many,TGTGCCAGCAGCCAGGGACTAGCGGAATACAATGAGCAGTTCTTC,CASSQGLAEYNEQFF
TRBJ2-7,-,TRBV7-8,few,TGTGCCAGCAGCCCCCAGGGGAGGAACGAGCAGTACTTC,CASSPQGRNEQYF
TRBJ2-5,TRBD2,TRBV7-2,few,TGTGCCAGCAGCTTATTCCCCAACCAAGCGGGGCCGCCGCAAGAGACCCAGTACTTC,CASSLFPNQAGPPQETQYF
TRBJ2-7,TRBD2,TRBV20-1,-,TGCAGTGCTTCAGGGACTAGCGGTATCTACGAGCAGTACTTC,CSASGTSGIYEQYF
TRBJ1-2,-,TRBV6-1,few,TGTGCCAGCAGTCGGCGAGGAGGGTATGGCTACACCTTC,CASSRRGGYGYTF
TRBJ2-7,-,TRBV15,-,TGTGCCACCAGCAGAGAGAACTACGAGCAGTACTTC,CATSRENYEQYF
TRBJ2-1,TRBD1,TRBV5-6,few,TGTGCCAGCGACAGGGGGAACAATGAGCAGTTCTTC,CASDRGNNEQFF
TRBJ1-2,-,TRBV6-5,-,TGTGCCAGCAGCTACCGAAGAGGGAGCTATGGCTACACCTTC,CASSYRRGSYGYTF
TRBJ2-2,-,TRBV20-1,few,TGCAGTGCTGCCAACACCGGGGAGCTGTTTTTT,CSAANTGELFF
TRBJ2-7,-,TRBV19,few,TGTGCCAGTAGAAATGACCGGGACGCCTACGAGCAGTACTTC,CASRNDRDAYEQYF
TRBJ1-5,-,TRBV7-3,-,TGTGCCAGCAGCTTAAAGGGCGGGGATCAGCCCCAGCATTTT,CASSLKGGDQPQHF
TRBJ2-3,-,TRBV29-1,many,TGCAGCGTCGATGGACGGCTGGCAGGGGATACGCAGTATTTT,CSVDGRLAGDTQYF